This T cell receptor beta chain was retrieved from a study of Graves' ophthalmopathy and Graves' hyperthyroidism. Amplification targeted the TCR beta CDR3 regions, with RNA transcripts as the source material. Following a first-round RT-PCR that used HTBI primers, a second-round multiplex PCR was carried out. Via MiXCR, TCRdb re-called the multiplex PCR reads, giving one row per CDR3 protein. This table holds about 700,000 distinct CDR3 sequences, approximately 39% found once. In this sample, this clonotype turned up a few times. Its specificity is not known. In donors with ophthalmopathy, activity was moderate-to-severe, with CAS ≥3, NOSPECS ≥4 and duration under 3 months. Symptoms, serum thyroxine and TRAb, thyroid ultrasound, and orbital computed tomography formed the diagnostic basis. Study-level findings and limits: Sensitivity of about 90% and specificity of less than 82% were achieved when a 13-signature model separated ophthalmopathy from stable hyperthyroidism.

The CDR3 sequence is 13 residues long. The V gene's germline CDR1 is MNHEY and CDR2 SMNVEV (reference sequence). V lost 2 bases, J lost 7 bases, and 12 bases lay in between. The chain combines TRBV27 with TRBJ2-7; D remains ambiguous. Specimen: peripheral blood. The TCR sequence derives from an adult man with Graves' ophthalmopathy. This CDR3 reads CASSLGRLGEQYF. CDR3 nucleotide sequence: TGTGCCAGCAGTTTAGGCAGGTTGGGGGAGCAGTACTTC.